These T cell receptor beta chains were read from a single sample in a study of T cells in Graves' hyperthyroidism and ophthalmopathy. TCRdb fed the multiplex PCR reads into MiXCR, producing one record per CDR3 protein. This sample has about 300,000 distinct CDR3 sequences; roughly 15% occur once, and the top ten carry 7.9%. The sample was blood. The receptor set was obtained from a woman between 35 and 50 years old with Graves' hyperthyroidism. CDR3s include the opening cysteine and the closing phenylalanine or tryptophan. Each record gives: J gene, CDR3 length, D gene, V gene, clone size, CDR3 DNA, CDR3 protein. The D gene is left open where the match is weak. Not all rows give a size; the values are once, few, many and, for expanded clones, a class.

TRBJ1-5 | 14 | . | TRBV20-1 | many | TGCAGTGCCATAGGGAACAAAGTCGAACAGCCCCAGCATTTT | CSAIGNKVEQPQHF
TRBJ2-1 | 17 | . | TRBV3-1 | many | TGTGCCAGCAGCCAAGATGTTGCGGCAGGGGGGACCAATGAGCAGTTCTTC | CASSQDVAAGGTNEQFF
TRBJ1-1 | 13 | . | TRBV6-1 | many | TGTGCCAGCAGGCCCCCCTGGGGCACTGAAGCTTTCTTT | CASRPPWGTEAFF
TRBJ1-1 | 13 | . | TRBV12-3/TRBV12-4 | many | TGTGCCAGCAGCCGCCTCCGGAACACTGAAGCTTTCTTT | CASSRLRNTEAFF
TRBJ2-7 | 17 | . | TRBV7-8 | many | TGTGCCAGCAGCTTAGAGTCAAAGCGCGGGCCTACCTACGAGCAGTACTTC | CASSLESKRGPTYEQYF
TRBJ2-7 | 12 | TRBD1 | TRBV6-1 | many | TGTGCCAGCCGGGACAGGATAGGCGAGCAGTACTTC | CASRDRIGEQYF
TRBJ2-3 | 15 | TRBD2 | TRBV2 | many | TGTGCCAGCATGGGGTCTAGCGGAAGCACAGATACGCAGTATTTT | CASMGSSGSTDTQYF
TRBJ2-5 | 12 | TRBD2 | TRBV5-6 | many | TGTGCCAGCAGCGCAGCGGGGGAGACCCAGTACTTC | CASSAAGETQYF
TRBJ1-5 | 17 | . | TRBV12-5 | many | TGTGCTAGTGGCCTTGGCCTCCTCAAAGGAAGCAATCAGCCCCAGCATTTT | CASGLGLLKGSNQPQHF
TRBJ1-2 | 13 | . | TRBV6-1 | many | TGTGCCAGCAGTGATCGCCGTAACTATGGCTACACCTTC | CASSDRRNYGYTF
TRBJ2-1 | 14 | . | TRBV20-1 | many | TGCAGTGCTAGACTAGGCGGGATTAGAGATGAGCAGTTCTTC | CSARLGGIRDEQFF
TRBJ2-1 | 14 | . | TRBV20-1 | many | TGCAGTGCCGCAACAGATCCCCGACACAATGAGCAGTTCTTC | CSAATDPRHNEQFF
TRBJ1-2 | 13 | . | TRBV28 | many | TGTGCCAGCAGGCAAGGACTGAACTATGGCTACACCTTC | CASRQGLNYGYTF
TRBJ1-4 | 13 | . | TRBV29-1 | . | TGCACCCCCGCGGGGATGGGGGATGAAAAACTGTTTTTT | CTPAGMGDEKLFF
TRBJ2-1 | 15 | . | TRBV10-2 | many | TGCGCCAGCTACAGAGGGGGAAGCTCCTACAATGAGCAGTTCTTC | CASYRGGSSYNEQFF
TRBJ1-6 | 15 | . | TRBV7-9 | . | TGTGCCAGCAGCTCCCGTCTGGGCGGTAATTCACCCCTCCACTTT | CASSSRLGGNSPLHF
TRBJ2-5 | 16 | . | TRBV20-1 | . | TGCAGTGCTAGAGATCCGCAGGGATCCTACCAAGAGACCCAGTACTTC | CSARDPQGSYQETQYF
TRBJ1-1 | 14 | TRBD1 | TRBV5-4 | . | TGTGCCAGCAGCGGGACAGGGTGGTTCACTGAAGCTTTCTTT | CASSGTGWFTEAFF
TRBJ2-5 | 16 | TRBD1 | TRBV27 | many | TGTGCCAGCATGTGGGACAGCCGCCCAATCCAAGAGACCCAGTACTTC | CASMWDSRPIQETQYF
TRBJ1-2 | 13 | . | TRBV9 | many | TGTGCCAGCAGCGGAAAAGACACCAGCGGCTACACCTTC | CASSGKDTSGYTF
TRBJ1-3 | 14 | . | TRBV18 | . | TGTGCCAGCTCACCGGAGTGGAGGGGATGCACCATATATTTT | CASSPEWRGCTIYF
TRBJ1-5 | 13 | . | TRBV2 | many | TGTGCCATCCGGGACCAAGGACATCAGCCCCAGCATTTT | CAIRDQGHQPQHF
TRBJ2-7 | 13 | . | TRBV3-1 | . | TGTGCCAGCAGCCAATATACACCCTACGAGCAGTACTTC | CASSQYTPYEQYF
TRBJ1-5 | 14 | . | TRBV28 | many | TGTGCCAGCTCATTGAGGGGTTTGTATCAGCCCCAGCATTTT | CASSLRGLYQPQHF
TRBJ2-5 | 14 | TRBD2 | TRBV2 | many | TGTGCCAGCAGTGAGGATAGCGGGAGCGAGACCCAGTACTTC | CASSEDSGSETQYF
TRBJ2-7 | 14 | . | TRBV5-1 | . | TGCGCCAGCAGCTTGGAGCGGGCCGGCTACGAGCAGTACTTC | CASSLERAGYEQYF
TRBJ2-7 | 16 | TRBD2 | TRBV12-3/TRBV12-4 | . | TGTGCCAGCAGACCCGGGACTAGCGGGAGGGTCTACGAGCAGTACTTC | CASRPGTSGRVYEQYF
TRBJ2-4 | 18 | TRBD2 | TRBV7-8 | many | TGTGCCAGCAGCCACACTAGCGGGAGGGCCCCGGCCAAAAACATTCAGTACTTC | CASSHTSGRAPAKNIQYF
TRBJ2-2 | 14 | . | TRBV15 | few | TGTGCCACCGCTACAGGTTCGAACACCGGGGAGCTGTTTTTT | CATATGSNTGELFF
TRBJ2-7 | 15 | . | TRBV7-8 | . | TGTGCCAGCAGCTCCCCCCGAGTAAGCTCCTACGAGCAGTACTTC | CASSSPRVSSYEQYF
TRBJ2-1 | 15 | . | TRBV7-3 | many | TGTGCCAGCAGCTTAGCGGACGTCTCCTACAATGAGCAGTTCTTC | CASSLADVSYNEQFF
TRBJ2-2 | 14 | . | TRBV5-1 | . | TGCGCCAGCAGCTTGGAGGGTATCACCGGGGAGCTGTTTTTT | CASSLEGITGELFF
TRBJ2-1 | 16 | TRBD2 | TRBV5-6 | . | TGTGCCAGCAGCTTGGAGGGACTAGCGGGAGCCTATGAGCAGTTCTTC | CASSLEGLAGAYEQFF
TRBJ2-2 | 15 | . | TRBV19 | . | TGTGCCAGTAGTATGGGCAGTTCGAACACCGGGGAGCTGTTTTTT | CASSMGSSNTGELFF
TRBJ2-1 | 14 | . | TRBV24-1 | . | TGTGCCACCAGTGAGGGGGGTTCCTACAATGAGCAGTTCTTC | CATSEGGSYNEQFF
TRBJ1-1 | 11 | . | TRBV30 | many | TGTGCCTGGGCGAGAGGTTGGCGAGCTTTCTTT | CAWARGWRAFF
TRBJ2-3 | 11 | . | TRBV12-3/TRBV12-4 | many | TGTGCCAGCACTTTGGGGGATACGCAGTATTTT | CASTLGDTQYF
TRBJ1-2 | 17 | TRBD1 | TRBV28 | . | TGTGCCAGCAGTTTATCGGGGACAGGGGGCCCTCAATATGGCTACACCTTC | CASSLSGTGGPQYGYTF
TRBJ2-5 | 14 | . | TRBV7-7 | many | TGTGCTAGCAGCTTAACTAGGTCTGGGGAGACCCAGTACTTC | CASSLTRSGETQYF
TRBJ1-6 | 15 | . | TRBV25-1 | . | TGTGCCAGCAGTGAATACGCAGCGCTAAATTCACCCCTCCACTTT | CASSEYAALNSPLHF
TRBJ2-7 | 15 | TRBD2 | TRBV3-1 | . | TGTGCCAGCTCACGGAAGGCGGGAGACGCCTACGAGCAGTACTTC | CASSRKAGDAYEQYF
TRBJ1-1 | 14 | . | TRBV12-3/TRBV12-4 | many | TGTGCCAGCAGCCAACGACAGCCCCCGCCGAGGGCTTTCTTT | CASSQRQPPPRAFF
TRBJ2-5 | 15 | . | TRBV28 | many | TGTGCCAGCAGTTTATCCGACGGGGCGGGAGAGACCCAGTACTTC | CASSLSDGAGETQYF
TRBJ1-1 | 15 | . | TRBV11-2 | many | TGTGCCAGCAGCTTAGTTGGAGATTTGAACACTGAAGCTTTCTTT | CASSLVGDLNTEAFF
TRBJ2-5 | 14 | . | TRBV5-1 | many | TGCGCCAGCAGCCCCCAGAGCAGTTCCGAGACCCAGTACTTC | CASSPQSSSETQYF
TRBJ2-3 | 16 | TRBD2 | TRBV7-2 | many | TGTGCCAGCAGAGTAGTCTTCGCGGGAGCCACAGATACGCAGTATTTT | CASRVVFAGATDTQYF
TRBJ2-3 | 16 | TRBD1 | TRBV13 | many | TGTGCCAGCAGCCCAAGCGACAGGGGATTCACAGATACGCAGTATTTT | CASSPSDRGFTDTQYF
TRBJ2-7 | 15 | TRBD2 | TRBV2 | many | TGTGCCAGCAGTGAGGGGGGACTAGCGCTATACGAGCAGTACTTC | CASSEGGLALYEQYF
TRBJ1-2 | 8 | . | TRBV30 | many | TGTGCCTGGAATGGCTACACCTTC | CAWNGYTF
TRBJ2-7 | 17 | TRBD2 | TRBV4-2 | few | TGTGCCAGCAGCCAAGATCTAGCGGGAGGACAACCCTACGAGCAGTACTTC | CASSQDLAGGQPYEQYF
TRBJ2-5 | 16 | TRBD1 | TRBV29-1 | many | TGCAGCGTCGCCGGGACAGGTCTCCTGAATAGAGAGACCCAGTACTTC | CSVAGTGLLNRETQYF
TRBJ2-3 | 16 | TRBD2 | TRBV6-1 | many | TGTGCCAGCAGAAAAGTAGCGGGAGGTGGCACAGATACGCAGTATTTT | CASRKVAGGGTDTQYF
TRBJ1-5 | 14 | TRBD1 | TRBV7-2 | . | TGTGCCAGCAGCTCAGGGGGCGCGGGTCAGCCCCAGCATTTT | CASSSGGAGQPQHF
TRBJ1-6 | 14 | . | TRBV6-5 | many | TGTGCCAGCAGTTACAGCTCCTATAATTCACCCCTCCACTTT | CASSYSSYNSPLHF
TRBJ1-2 | 13 | TRBD1 | TRBV11-2 | many | TGTGCCAGCAGCCCTGGGACAGGCCCTGGCTACACCTTC | CASSPGTGPGYTF
TRBJ2-7 | 14 | TRBD2 | TRBV12-3/TRBV12-4 | many | TGTGCCAGCAGACCAAACACCGGGAGGTACGAGCAGTACTTC | CASRPNTGRYEQYF